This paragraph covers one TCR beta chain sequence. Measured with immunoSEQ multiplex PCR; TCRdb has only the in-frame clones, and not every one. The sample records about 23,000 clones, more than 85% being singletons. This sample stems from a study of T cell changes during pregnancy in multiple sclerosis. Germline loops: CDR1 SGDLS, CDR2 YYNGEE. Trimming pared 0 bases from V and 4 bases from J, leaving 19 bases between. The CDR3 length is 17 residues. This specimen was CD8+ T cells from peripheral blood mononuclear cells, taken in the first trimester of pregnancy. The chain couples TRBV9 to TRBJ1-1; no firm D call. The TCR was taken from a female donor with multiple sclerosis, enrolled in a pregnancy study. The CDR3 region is CASSVVGTSGVSTEAFF. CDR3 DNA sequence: TGTGCCAGCAGCGTAGTTGGCACTAGTGGGGTCAGCACTGAAGCTTTCTTT. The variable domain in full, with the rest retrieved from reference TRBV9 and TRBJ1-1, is DSGVTQTPKHLITATGQRVTLRCSPRSGDLSVYWYQQSLDQGLQFLIQYYNGEERAKGNILERFSAQQFPDLHSELNLSSLELGDSALYFCASSVVGTSGVSTEAFFGQGTRLTVV.